This T cell receptor (beta chain) was captured by sequencing in a study of shared clonotypes between healthy human individuals. Naive CD8 cells comprised CD45RO-negative, CCR7-positively selected cells, excluding terminally differentiated effector memory CD45RA+ cells. TCRdb keeps only in-frame clones here, not all; method: immunoSEQ multiplex PCR. The table lists roughly 2.1 million clones, more than 85% of them singletons. The CDR3 is 13 residues long. The V end lost 7 bases, the J end lost 3 bases, and 16 bases lay between the germline ends. CDR1 is SQVTM, CDR2 ANQGSEA, per germline. Of note for this clone: The antigen remains undetermined.

Study conclusions and caveats: Despite large depth, rarefaction showed incomplete sorted-subset sequencing.

Specimen: naive CD8+ T cells from PBMCs. The chain carries TRBV29-1 and TRBJ2-7; no clear D. This receptor was taken from a man aged 18 to 29 in good health. Some clones in this sample may be carry-over from other donors' samples. The CDR3 coding sequence is TGCAGCGGGTCGGGTGGAACCCTCTACGAGCAGTACTTC. Its protein is CSGSGGTLYEQYF.